These T cell receptor beta chains were read from a single sample in a study of a mutant IDH1 vaccine in newly diagnosed glioma. No antigen has been identified for these receptors. Produced via immunoSEQ multiplex PCR; TCRdb's table is partial and in-frame only. The data show some 46,000 clones, approximately 92% seen once. The source was PBMCs, collected from a glioma patient whose treatment included an IDH1 peptide vaccine. The receptors shown here come from a man aged 45-65 years with glioma. CDR3s include the opening cysteine and the closing phenylalanine or tryptophan. The D gene is left open where the match is weak. Clone sizes are given selectively: once, few, many, or a class where the clone is expanded.

clone_size	v_call	j_call	d_call	cdr3_nt	cdr3_aa
.	TRBV20-1	TRBJ2-5	.	TGCAGTGCTAGAGATTACGAGACCCAGTACTTC	CSARDYETQYF
.	TRBV5-1	TRBJ2-1	.	TGCGCCAGCAGCTTAGAGGCTTTGGGCTCCTACAATGAGCAGTTCTTC	CASSLEALGSYNEQFF
.	TRBV5-1	TRBJ2-7	TRBD1	TGCGCCAGCAGCCCAAACCACATGCAGGGGGTAAACTACGAGCAGTACTTC	CASSPNHMQGVNYEQYF
.	TRBV15	TRBJ2-3	TRBD2	TGTGCCACCAGCAGAAGCGGGGTACCCACAGATACGCAGTATTTT	CATSRSGVPTDTQYF
.	TRBV9	TRBJ2-6	.	TGTGCCAGCAGCCCGCGCCCATTCTCTGGGGCCAACGTCCTGACTTTC	CASSPRPFSGANVLTF
.	TRBV5-1	TRBJ2-5	.	TGCGCCAGCAGCCAACGGGAGACCCAGTACTTC	CASSQRETQYF
.	TRBV4-3	TRBJ1-2	.	TGCGCCAGCAGCCCTAGGGGGGGTTTCACCGGTAACTATGGCTACACCTTC	CASSPRGGFTGNYGYTF
once	TRBV4-2	TRBJ1-1	TRBD1	TGTGCCAGCAGCCAAGAGGCCAGGGGGTACACTGAAGCTTTCTTT	CASSQEARGYTEAFF
.	TRBV19	TRBJ1-5	.	TGTGCCAGTAGTATAGGTCAGGGTCAGCCCCAGCATTTT	CASSIGQGQPQHF
.	TRBV11-1	TRBJ2-5	TRBD1	TGTGCCAGCAGCACGACAGGGAGAGAGACCCAGTACTTC	CASSTTGRETQYF
.	TRBV29-1	TRBJ2-2	.	TGCAGCGTTGCCGAGACCGACCGGGAGCTGTTTTTT	CSVAETDRELFF
.	TRBV19	TRBJ2-7	TRBD1	TGTGCCAGTAGTATAGTACCACAGGGGGCCAACGAGCAGTACTTC	CASSIVPQGANEQYF
.	TRBV27	TRBJ2-1	TRBD2	TGTGCCAGCAGTGGTAGCGGGAGGGCTCACGATGAGCAGTTCTTC	CASSGSGRAHDEQFF
.	TRBV5-5	TRBJ2-7	TRBD1	TGTGCCAGCAGCTGGGACAGGACGACTAACCTAGCCGCCTACGAGCAGTACTTC	CASSWDRTTNLAAYEQYF
.	TRBV18	TRBJ1-5	.	TGTGCCAGCTCACCAGGGAGAATGGTTATCAATCAGCCCCAGCATTTT	CASSPGRMVINQPQHF
.	TRBV6-6	TRBJ1-1	.	TGTGCCAGCAGTTACGGCGGGTACACTGAAGCTTTCTTT	CASSYGGYTEAFF
.	TRBV4-1	TRBJ2-7	.	TGCGCCAGCAGCCAAGAGCCCGGGAGCTCCTACGAGCAGTACTTC	CASSQEPGSSYEQYF
.	TRBV2	TRBJ1-1	TRBD1	TGTGCCAGCAGTAGGGACAGGGGCGGGAACACTGAAGCTTTCTTT	CASSRDRGGNTEAFF
once	TRBV19	TRBJ1-4	TRBD1	TGTGCCAGTAGTAAGCCGGGACAGGGCCTTACTAATGAAAAACTGTTTTTT	CASSKPGQGLTNEKLFF
.	TRBV6-5	TRBJ2-7	.	TGTGCCAGCAGTTACCGAGGTACCGGGACCCTCTACGAGCAGTACTTC	CASSYRGTGTLYEQYF
.	TRBV5-1	TRBJ2-2	.	TGCGCCAGCAGCCCCTCGGGCACCGGGGAGCTGTTTTTT	CASSPSGTGELFF
.	TRBV30	TRBJ1-6	TRBD1	TGTGCCTGGAGTTTGACAGGGGGAGGTAATTCACCCCTCCACTTT	CAWSLTGGGNSPLHF
.	TRBV4-1	TRBJ2-7	.	TGCGCCAGCAGCCAGGCAGACGGACGGAAGAGCTCCTACGAGCAGTACTTC	CASSQADGRKSSYEQYF
.	TRBV5-1	TRBJ2-7	.	TGCGCCAGCAGCTTGGACGGCTACGAGCAGTACTTC	CASSLDGYEQYF
.	TRBV5-1	TRBJ1-2	.	TGCGCCAGCAGCTTGGGGGCCCCAGGACACCTTCCGGACGGCTACACCTTC	CASSLGAPGHLPDGYTF
.	TRBV10-1	TRBJ1-5	TRBD1	TGCGCCAGCTCAGACAGGGTGGATCAGCCCCAGCATTTT	CASSDRVDQPQHF
once	TRBV19	TRBJ2-2	.	TGTGCCAGTAGCCGTAGCCGGAACACCGGGGAGCTGTTTTTT	CASSRSRNTGELFF
.	TRBV7-9	TRBJ1-4	TRBD1	TGTGCCAGCAGCTCTGGACAGGGAACTAATGAAAAACTGTTTTTT	CASSSGQGTNEKLFF
.	TRBV7-2	TRBJ2-4	.	TGTGCCAGCAGCCCCGGATTAGCCAAAAACATTCAGTACTTC	CASSPGLAKNIQYF
.	TRBV9	TRBJ1-2	.	TGTGCCAGCAGCCAAACCTCTAACTATGGCTACACCTTC	CASSQTSNYGYTF
.	TRBV5-1	TRBJ1-4	TRBD1	TGCGCCAGCAGCTTGATGGGACAGGGGGGTGAAAAACTGTTTTTT	CASSLMGQGGEKLFF
.	TRBV19	TRBJ1-5	TRBD1	TGTGCCAGTAGACCACAGGGGGCGCTGGGTTCGCCCCAGCATTTT	CASRPQGALGSPQHF
.	TRBV28	TRBJ2-7	.	TGTGCCAGCAGTTCACCTTCAAGGGACATCGGCTTCCTCTCCTACGAGCAGTACTTC	CASSSPSRDIGFLSYEQYF
.	TRBV27	TRBJ2-1	TRBD1	TGTGCCAGCAGCCAAGGGACAGTAAACAATGAGCAGTTCTTC	CASSQGTVNNEQFF
.	TRBV7-6	TRBJ2-2	TRBD2	TGTGCCAGCAGCTTAGTCTCACGGACTAGCGGGAGTAGCGGGGAGCTGTTTTTT	CASSLVSRTSGSSGELFF
.	TRBV19	TRBJ1-2	.	TGTGCCAGTAGCCCGGGCGTGGGGGAGGGCTACACCTTC	CASSPGVGEGYTF
.	TRBV25-1	TRBJ1-1	.	TGTGCCAGCAGTGGATTTGGGGGGAGGACTGAAGCTTTCTTT	CASSGFGGRTEAFF
.	TRBV19	TRBJ1-5	.	TGTGCCAGCGACCCTCTTGGGCCTTATAGCAATCAGCCCCAGCATTTT	CASDPLGPYSNQPQHF
.	TRBV19	TRBJ1-2	TRBD1	TGTGCCAGTAGTATCGGGACAGGCGGAATCTATGGCTACACCTTC	CASSIGTGGIYGYTF
.	TRBV19	TRBJ1-5	.	TGTGCCAGTCTTGGTCCCGAAGGCAATCAGCCCCAGCATTTT	CASLGPEGNQPQHF
.	TRBV10-3	TRBJ1-4	TRBD1	TGTGCCATCAGGGGACAGGATAATGAAAAACTGTTTTTT	CAIRGQDNEKLFF
.	TRBV30	TRBJ1-1	.	TGTGCCTGGACCCTGGGGCACACTGAAGCTTTCTTT	CAWTLGHTEAFF
once	TRBV11-3	TRBJ2-3	TRBD2	TGTGCCAGCAGCCAGGGCGGGAGGGGCACAGATACGCAGTATTTT	CASSQGGRGTDTQYF
.	TRBV29-1	TRBJ2-1	.	TGCAGCGTACAAACGTCCTACAATGAGCAGTTCTTC	CSVQTSYNEQFF
.	TRBV19	TRBJ1-1	.	TGTGCCAGTAGTATAATAGGTCGGCGGATGAACACTGAAGCTTTCTTT	CASSIIGRRMNTEAFF
.	TRBV4-3	TRBJ2-2	TRBD1	TGCGCCAGCAGCCCAAATGTGGGGACAGGGGGCGCCGCCGGGGAGCTGTTTTTT	CASSPNVGTGGAAGELFF
.	TRBV18	TRBJ2-6	.	TGTGCCAGCTCACCCCTCTCTGGGGCCAACGTCCTGACTTTC	CASSPLSGANVLTF
.	TRBV19	TRBJ2-1	TRBD1	TGTGCCAGTAGTATATCCGGACAGGGGGAAAGTGAGCAGTTCTTC	CASSISGQGESEQFF
.	TRBV30	TRBJ2-7	TRBD2	TGTGCCTGGATCCTACGGGGGGGCGAGCAGTACTTC	CAWILRGGEQYF
.	TRBV4-3	TRBJ1-3	.	TGCGCCAGCAGCCAAGAGGGTCAGGCCCGAAACACCATATATTTT	CASSQEGQARNTIYF
.	TRBV6-5	TRBJ1-3	.	TGTGCCACCCAGGACTTCTCTGGAAACACCATATATTTT	CATQDFSGNTIYF
.	TRBV7-3	TRBJ2-5	.	TGTGCCAGCAGCTTAACGTTTCAGGAGACCCAGTACTTC	CASSLTFQETQYF
.	TRBV7-6	TRBJ1-2	.	TGTGCCAGCAGCCCACAGGGAAACTATGGCTACACCTTC	CASSPQGNYGYTF
.	TRBV19	TRBJ1-1	TRBD1	TGTGCCAGTAGTACTTCAGGGGGCTCGAACACTGAAGCTTTCTTT	CASSTSGGSNTEAFF
once	TRBV19	TRBJ1-2	.	TGTGCCAGTAAGGACCAGACCCGCTATGGCTACACCTTC	CASKDQTRYGYTF